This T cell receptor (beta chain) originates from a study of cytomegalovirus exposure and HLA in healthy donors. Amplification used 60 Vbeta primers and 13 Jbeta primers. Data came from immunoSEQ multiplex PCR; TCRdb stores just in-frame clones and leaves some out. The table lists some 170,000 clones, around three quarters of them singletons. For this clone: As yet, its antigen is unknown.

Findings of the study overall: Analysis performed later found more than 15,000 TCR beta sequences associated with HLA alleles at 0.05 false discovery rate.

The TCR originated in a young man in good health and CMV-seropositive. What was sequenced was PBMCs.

The CDR3 nucleotides are TGTGCCAGCAGCTTAATCGGACAGGGGAACACTGAAGCTTTCTTT. Protein sequence: CASSLIGQGNTEAFF. The chain employs TRBV7-9 and TRBJ1-1; TRBD1 aligns across 8 bases. The CDR3 has 15 residues. J lost 1 base, V lost 2 bases, and 3 bases had no gene match. Germline assignment: CDR1 SEHNR and CDR2 FQNEAQ (reference sequence). Based on the CDR3 plus reference TRBV7-9 and TRBJ1-1, the full variable domain is DTGVSQNPRHKITKRGQNVTFRCDPISEHNRLYWYRQTLGQGPEFLTYFQNEAQLEKSRLLSDRFSAERPKGSFSTLEIQRTEQGDSAMYLCASSLIGQGNTEAFFGQGTRLTVV.